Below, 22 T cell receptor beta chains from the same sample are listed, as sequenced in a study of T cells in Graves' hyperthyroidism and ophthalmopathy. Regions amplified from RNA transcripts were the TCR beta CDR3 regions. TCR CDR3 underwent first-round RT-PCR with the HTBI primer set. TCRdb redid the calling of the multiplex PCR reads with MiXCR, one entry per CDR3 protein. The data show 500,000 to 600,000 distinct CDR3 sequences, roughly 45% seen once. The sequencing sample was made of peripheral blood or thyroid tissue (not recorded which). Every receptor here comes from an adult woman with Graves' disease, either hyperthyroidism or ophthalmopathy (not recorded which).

The CDR3 DNA reads TGCGCCAGCAGCTTGGATGCTAAATTCGGCTACACCTTC. Translation: CASSLDAKFGYTF. The rearrangement uses TRBV5-1 and TRBJ1-2; no firm D call. V lost 0 bases to trimming and J lost 8 bases, with 11 bases between them. The CDR3 extends over 13 amino acids. Germline loops: CDR1 SGHRS, CDR2 YFSETQ.

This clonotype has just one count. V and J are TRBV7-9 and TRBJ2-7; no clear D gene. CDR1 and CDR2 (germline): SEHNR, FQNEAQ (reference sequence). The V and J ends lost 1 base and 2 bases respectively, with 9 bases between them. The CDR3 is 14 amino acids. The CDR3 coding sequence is TGTGCCAGCAGCTTAGAGGGCGTGGCCTACGAGCAGTACTTC. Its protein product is CASSLEGVAYEQYF.

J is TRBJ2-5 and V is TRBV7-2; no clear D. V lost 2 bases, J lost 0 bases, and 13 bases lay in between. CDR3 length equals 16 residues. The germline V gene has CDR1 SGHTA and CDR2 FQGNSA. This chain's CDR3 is CASSLRVGFNQETQYF. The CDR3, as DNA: TGTGCCAGCAGCTTAAGGGTGGGGTTCAACCAAGAGACCCAGTACTTC.

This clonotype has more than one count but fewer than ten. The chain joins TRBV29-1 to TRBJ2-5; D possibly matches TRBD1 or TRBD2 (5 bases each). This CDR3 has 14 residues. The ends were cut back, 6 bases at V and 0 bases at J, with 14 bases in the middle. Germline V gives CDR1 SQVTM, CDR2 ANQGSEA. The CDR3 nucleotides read TGCAGCGTAACGGGACCCATGTACCAAGAGACCCAGTACTTC. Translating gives CSVTGPMYQETQYF.

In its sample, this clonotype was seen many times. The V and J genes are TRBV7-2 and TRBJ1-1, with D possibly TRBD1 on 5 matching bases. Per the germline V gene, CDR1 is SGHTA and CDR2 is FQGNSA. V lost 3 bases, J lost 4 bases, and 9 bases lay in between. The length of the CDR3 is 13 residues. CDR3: CASSFRGFTEAFF. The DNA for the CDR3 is TGTGCCAGCAGCTTCCGGGGGTTCACTGAAGCTTTCTTT.

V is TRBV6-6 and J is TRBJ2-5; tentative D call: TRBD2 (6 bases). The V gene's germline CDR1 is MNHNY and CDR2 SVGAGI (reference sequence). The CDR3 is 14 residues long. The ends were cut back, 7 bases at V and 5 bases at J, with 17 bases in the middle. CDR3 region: CASNGDWLRETQYF. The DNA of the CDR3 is TGTGCCAGCAATGGGGACTGGCTGCGGGAGACCCAGTACTTC.

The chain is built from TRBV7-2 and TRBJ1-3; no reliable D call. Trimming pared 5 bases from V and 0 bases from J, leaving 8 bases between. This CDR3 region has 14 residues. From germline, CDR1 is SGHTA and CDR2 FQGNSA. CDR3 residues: CASSSRFSGNTIYF. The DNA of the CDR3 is TGTGCCAGCAGCAGCAGATTCTCTGGAAACACCATATATTTT.

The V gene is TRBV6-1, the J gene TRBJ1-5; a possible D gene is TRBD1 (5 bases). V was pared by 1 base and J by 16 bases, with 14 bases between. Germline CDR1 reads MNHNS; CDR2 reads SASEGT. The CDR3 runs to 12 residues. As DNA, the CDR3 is TGTGCCAGCAGTGAAGTGAGAGGGGCCCGACATTTT. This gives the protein CASSEVRGARHF.

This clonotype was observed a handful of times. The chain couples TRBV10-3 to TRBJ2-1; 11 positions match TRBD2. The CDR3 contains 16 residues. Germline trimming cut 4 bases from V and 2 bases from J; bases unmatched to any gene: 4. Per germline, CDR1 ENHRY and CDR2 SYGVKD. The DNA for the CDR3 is TGTGCCATCAGTGCATCTAGCGGGGGGACCTACAATGAGCAGTTCTTC. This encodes CAISASSGGTYNEQFF.

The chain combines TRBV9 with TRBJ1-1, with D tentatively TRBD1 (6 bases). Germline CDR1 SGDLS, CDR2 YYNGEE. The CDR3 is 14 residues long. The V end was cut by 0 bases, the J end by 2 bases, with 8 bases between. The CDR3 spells CASSVEGGNTEAFF. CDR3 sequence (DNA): TGTGCCAGCAGCGTAGAGGGGGGTAACACTGAAGCTTTCTTT.

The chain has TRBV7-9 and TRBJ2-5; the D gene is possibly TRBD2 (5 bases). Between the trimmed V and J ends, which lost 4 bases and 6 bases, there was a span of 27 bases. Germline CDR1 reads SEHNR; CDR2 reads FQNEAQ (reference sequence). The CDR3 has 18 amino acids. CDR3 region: CASSSDGERSGPGKTQYF. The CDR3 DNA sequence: TGTGCCAGCAGCTCAGACGGAGAACGGTCCGGGCCGGGGAAGACCCAGTACTTC.

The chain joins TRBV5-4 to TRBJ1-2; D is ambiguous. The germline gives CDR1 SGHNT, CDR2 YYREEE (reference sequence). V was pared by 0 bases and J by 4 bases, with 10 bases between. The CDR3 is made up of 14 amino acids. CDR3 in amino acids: CASSLGHSAYGYTF. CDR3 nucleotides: TGTGCCAGCAGCTTGGGACATTCGGCCTATGGCTACACCTTC.

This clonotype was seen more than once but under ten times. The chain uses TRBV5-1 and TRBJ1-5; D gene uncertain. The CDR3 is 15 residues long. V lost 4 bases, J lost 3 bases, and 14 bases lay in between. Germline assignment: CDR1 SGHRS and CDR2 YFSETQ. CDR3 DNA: TGCGCCAGCAGCGAGGCGGGCGGAACCAATCAGCCCCAGCATTTT. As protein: CASSEAGGTNQPQHF.

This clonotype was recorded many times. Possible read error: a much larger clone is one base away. The CDR3 loop is CSARGDSNQPQHF. The CDR3 DNA sequence: TGCAGTGCTAGGGGGGATAGCAATCAGCCCCAGCATTTT. This chain joins TRBV20-1 and TRBJ1-5, with D perhaps TRBD1 (5 bases). Germline CDR1 reads DFQATT; CDR2 reads SNEGSKA (reference sequence). Trimming removed 3 bases at V and 0 bases at J, with 6 bases between. This CDR3 has 13 amino acids.

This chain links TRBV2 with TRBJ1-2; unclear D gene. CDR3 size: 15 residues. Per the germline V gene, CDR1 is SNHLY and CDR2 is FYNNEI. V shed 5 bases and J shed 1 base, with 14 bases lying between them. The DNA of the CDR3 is TGTGCCAGCAGTTACTCCTATAAGAGTAACTATGGCTACACCTTC. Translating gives CASSYSYKSNYGYTF.

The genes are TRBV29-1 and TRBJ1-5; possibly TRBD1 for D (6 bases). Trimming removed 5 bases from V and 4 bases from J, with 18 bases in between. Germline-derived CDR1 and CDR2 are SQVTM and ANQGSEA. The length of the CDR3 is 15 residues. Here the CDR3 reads CSVLPTGKGNQPQHF. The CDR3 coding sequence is TGCAGCGTTCTTCCTACAGGGAAGGGAAATCAGCCCCAGCATTTT.

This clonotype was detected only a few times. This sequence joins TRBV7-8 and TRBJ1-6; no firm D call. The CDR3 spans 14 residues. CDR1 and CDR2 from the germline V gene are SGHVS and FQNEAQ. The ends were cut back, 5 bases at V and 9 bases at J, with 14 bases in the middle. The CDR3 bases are TGTGCCAGCAGCCTACAAAGTGGGCGTTCACCCCTCCACTTT. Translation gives CASSLQSGRSPLHF.

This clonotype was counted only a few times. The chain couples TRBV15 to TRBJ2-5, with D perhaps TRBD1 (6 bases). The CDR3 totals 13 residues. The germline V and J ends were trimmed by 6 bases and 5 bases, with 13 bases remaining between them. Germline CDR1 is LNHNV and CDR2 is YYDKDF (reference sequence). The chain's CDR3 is CATRAGDEETQYF. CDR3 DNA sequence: TGTGCCACCAGAGCAGGGGATGAGGAGACCCAGTACTTC. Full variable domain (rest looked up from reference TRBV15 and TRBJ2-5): DAMVIQNPRYQVTQFGKPVTLSCSQTLNHNVMYWYQQKSSQAPKLLFHYYDKDFNNEADTPDNFQSRRPNTSFCFLDIRSPGLGDTAMYLCATRAGDEETQYFGPGTRLLVL.

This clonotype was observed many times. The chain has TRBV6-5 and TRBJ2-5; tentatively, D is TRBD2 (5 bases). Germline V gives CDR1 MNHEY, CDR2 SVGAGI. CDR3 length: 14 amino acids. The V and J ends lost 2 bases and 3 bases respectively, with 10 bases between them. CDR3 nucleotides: TGTGCCAGCAGTTACAGGCGGGCAGAAGAGACCCAGTACTTC. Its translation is CASSYRRAEETQYF.

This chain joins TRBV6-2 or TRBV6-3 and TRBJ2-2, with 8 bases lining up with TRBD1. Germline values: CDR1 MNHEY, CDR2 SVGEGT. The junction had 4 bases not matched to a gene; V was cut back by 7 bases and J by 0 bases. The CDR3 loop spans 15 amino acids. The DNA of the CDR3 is TGTGCCAGCACACGGACAGGGTCGAACACCGGGGAGCTGTTTTTT. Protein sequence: CASTRTGSNTGELFF.

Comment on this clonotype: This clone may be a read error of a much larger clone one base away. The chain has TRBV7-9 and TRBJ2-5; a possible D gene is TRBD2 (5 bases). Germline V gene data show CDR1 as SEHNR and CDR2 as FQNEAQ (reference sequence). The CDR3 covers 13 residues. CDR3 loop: CASSRGREKTQYF. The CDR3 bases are TGCGCCAGCAGCCGCGGACGGGAAAAGACCCAGTACTTC.

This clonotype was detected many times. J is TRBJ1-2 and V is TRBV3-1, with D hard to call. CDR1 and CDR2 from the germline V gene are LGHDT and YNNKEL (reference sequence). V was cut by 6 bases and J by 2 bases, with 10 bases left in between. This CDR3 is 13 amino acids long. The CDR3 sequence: CASRPSQNYGYTF. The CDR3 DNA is TGTGCCAGCAGACCGTCCCAGAACTATGGCTACACCTTC.